Each of the 2 T cell receptor beta chains below was sequenced from the same sample in a study of blood T cell repertoires in COVID-19 (TCRdb year 2020). Library prep was done by the immunoSEQ multiplex PCR assay. The source is immuneACCESS, and TCRdb retained only in-frame sequences with V and J called. Part of the clones is not carried over; for the studies checked, unresolved V genes explain less than half of this, and the remainder is unexplained. For this sample there are some 530,000 clones; around nine tenths appear just once. 6.5% to 8.5% of the sample rests with the top ten. The sequenced material came from PBMCs or T cells enriched from blood (not recorded which). Source of these receptors: a woman aged 55-75 years who had recovered from COVID-19.

This chain joins TRBV5-1 and TRBJ1-2; TRBD1 is a possible D gene (5 bases). V shed 0 bases and J shed 8 bases, with 14 bases lying between them. The CDR3 runs to 14 residues. Germline assignment: CDR1 SGHRS and CDR2 YFSETQ. The CDR3 nucleotides are TGCGCCAGCAGCTTGGGCGGGGGGACGCGCGGCTACACCTTC. Its protein is CASSLGGGTRGYTF.

The chain is built from TRBV24-1 and TRBJ2-1; TRBD2 might be the D (5 bases). The germline CDR1 and CDR2 sequences are KGHDR and SFDVKD. CDR3 length equals 11 residues. V was pared by 1 base and J by 13 bases, with 7 bases between. The CDR3 DNA follows: TGTGCCACCAGTGATTTCGGGGATCAGTTCTTC. Translation gives CATSDFGDQFF.